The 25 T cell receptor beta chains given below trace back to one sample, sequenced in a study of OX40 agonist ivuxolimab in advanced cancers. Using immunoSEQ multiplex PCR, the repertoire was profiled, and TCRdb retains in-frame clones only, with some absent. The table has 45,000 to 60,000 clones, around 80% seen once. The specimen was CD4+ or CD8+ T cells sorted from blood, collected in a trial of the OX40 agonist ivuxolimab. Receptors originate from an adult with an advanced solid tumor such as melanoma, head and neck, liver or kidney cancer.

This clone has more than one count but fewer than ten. In nucleotides, the CDR3 is TGTGCCAGTACCGGGGACCTAGAAGGGGATACGCAGTATTTT. Protein: CASTGDLEGDTQYF. The chain combines TRBV19 with TRBJ2-3, with D perhaps assigned TRBD1 or TRBD2 (5 bases each). Germline CDR1 reads LNHDA; CDR2 reads SQIVND (reference sequence). V lost 7 bases and J lost 6, with 17 bases in between. The CDR3 loop spans 14 amino acids.

The chain's CDR3 is CASSLGTSGGTPYEQYF. The CDR3 coding sequence is TGTGCCAGCTCACTGGGGACTAGCGGGGGGACACCCTACGAGCAGTACTTC. V usage is TRBV18 and J usage is TRBJ2-7; 15 nucleotides align to TRBD2. With 4 bases clipped from V and 2 bases from J, the junction kept 6 bases outside the gene matches. The V gene's germline CDR1 is KGHSH and CDR2 LQKENI. The CDR3 has 17 residues.

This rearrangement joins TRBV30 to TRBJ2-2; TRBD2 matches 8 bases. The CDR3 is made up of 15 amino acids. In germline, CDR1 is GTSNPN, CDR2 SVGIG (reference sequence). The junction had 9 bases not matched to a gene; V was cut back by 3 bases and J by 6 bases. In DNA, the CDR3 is TGTGCCTGGAGCTCCTCCCCGGGACTAGCCGGGGAGCTGTTTTTT. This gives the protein CAWSSSPGLAGELFF.

In DNA, the CDR3 is TGTGCCAGCACCATACGGGCAGCAAGCATGAACACTGAAGCTTTCTTT. Its protein product is CASTIRAASMNTEAFF. This rearrangement joins TRBV7-9 to TRBJ1-1; no clear D gene. Trimming removed 7 bases at V and 0 bases at J, with 18 bases between. The CDR3 consists of 16 residues. Germline V gene sequence: CDR1 SEHNR, CDR2 FQNEAQ (reference sequence). Full variable domain (rest looked up from reference TRBV7-9 and TRBJ1-1): DTGVSQNPRHKITKRGQNVTFRCDPISEHNRLYWYRQTLGQGPEFLTYFQNEAQLEKSRLLSDRFSAERPKGSFSTLEIQRTEQGDSAMYLCASTIRAASMNTEAFFGQGTRLTVV.

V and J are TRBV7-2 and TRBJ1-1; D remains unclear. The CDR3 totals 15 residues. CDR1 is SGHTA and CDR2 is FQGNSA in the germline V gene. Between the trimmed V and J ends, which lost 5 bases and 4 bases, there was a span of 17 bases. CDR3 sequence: CASSRGGPLGTEAFF. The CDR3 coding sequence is TGTGCCAGCAGCCGCGGAGGGCCTCTGGGCACTGAAGCTTTCTTT.

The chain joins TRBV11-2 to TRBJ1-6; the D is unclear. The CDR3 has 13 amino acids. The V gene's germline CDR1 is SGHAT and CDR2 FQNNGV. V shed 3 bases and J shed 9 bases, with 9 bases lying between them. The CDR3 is CASSFRESSPLHF. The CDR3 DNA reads TGTGCCAGCAGCTTTCGGGAAAGTTCACCCCTCCACTTT.

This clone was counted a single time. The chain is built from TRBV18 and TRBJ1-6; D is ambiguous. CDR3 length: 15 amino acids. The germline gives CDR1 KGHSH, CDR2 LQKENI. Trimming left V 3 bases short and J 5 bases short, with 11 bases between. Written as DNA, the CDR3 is TGTGCCAGCTCACCGAGTACGGTGGATAATTCACCCCTCCACTTT. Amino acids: CASSPSTVDNSPLHF. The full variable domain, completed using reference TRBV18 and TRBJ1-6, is NAGVMQNPRHLVRRRGQEARLRCSPMKGHSHVYWYRQLPEEGLKFMVYLQKENIIDESGMPKERFSAEFPKEGPSILRIQQVVRGDSAAYFCASSPSTVDNSPLHFGNGTRLTVT.

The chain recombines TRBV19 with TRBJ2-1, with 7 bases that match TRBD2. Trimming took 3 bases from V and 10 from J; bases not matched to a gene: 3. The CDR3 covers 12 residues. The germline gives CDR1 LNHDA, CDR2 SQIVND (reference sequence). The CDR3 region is CASSIGRDEQFF. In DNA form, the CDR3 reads TGTGCCAGTAGTATTGGGAGGGACGAGCAGTTCTTC.

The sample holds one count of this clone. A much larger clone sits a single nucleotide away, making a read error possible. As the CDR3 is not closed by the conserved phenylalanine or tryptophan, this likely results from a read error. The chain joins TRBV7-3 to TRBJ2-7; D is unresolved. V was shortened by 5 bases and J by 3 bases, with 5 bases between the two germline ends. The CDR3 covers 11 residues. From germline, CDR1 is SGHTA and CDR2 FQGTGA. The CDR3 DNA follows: TGTGCCAGCAGCCCGTACTACGAGCAGTACCTC. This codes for CASSPYYEQYL.

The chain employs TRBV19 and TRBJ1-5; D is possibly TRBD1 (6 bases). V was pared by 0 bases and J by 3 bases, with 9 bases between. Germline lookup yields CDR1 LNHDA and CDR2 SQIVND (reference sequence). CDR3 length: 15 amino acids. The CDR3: CASSIDRGFNQPQHF. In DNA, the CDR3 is TGTGCCAGTAGTATAGACAGGGGTTTCAATCAGCCCCAGCATTTT.

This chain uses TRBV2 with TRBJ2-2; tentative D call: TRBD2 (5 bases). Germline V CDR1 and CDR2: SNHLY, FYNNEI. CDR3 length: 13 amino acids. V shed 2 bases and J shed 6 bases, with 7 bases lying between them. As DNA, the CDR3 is TGTGCCAGCAGTGAACAGCGGTCCGGGGAGCTGTTTTTT. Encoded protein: CASSEQRSGELFF. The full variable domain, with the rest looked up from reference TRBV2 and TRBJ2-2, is EPEVTQTPSHQVTQMGQEVILRCVPISNHLYFYWYRQILGQKVEFLVSFYNNEISEKSEIFDDQFSVERPDGSNFTLKIRSTKLEDSAMYFCASSEQRSGELFFGEGSRLTVL.

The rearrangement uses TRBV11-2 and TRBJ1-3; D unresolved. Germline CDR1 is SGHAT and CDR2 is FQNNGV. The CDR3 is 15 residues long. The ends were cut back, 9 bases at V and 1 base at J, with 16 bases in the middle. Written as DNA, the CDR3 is TGTGCCAGTGGGAAAAGGGATCAGTCTGGAAACACCATATATTTT. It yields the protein CASGKRDQSGNTIYF.

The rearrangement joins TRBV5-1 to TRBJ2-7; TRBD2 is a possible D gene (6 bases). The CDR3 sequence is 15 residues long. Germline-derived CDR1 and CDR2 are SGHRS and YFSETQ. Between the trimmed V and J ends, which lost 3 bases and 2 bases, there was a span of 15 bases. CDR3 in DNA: TGCGCCAGCAGCTCGCGGAGGGGACCTACCTACGAGCAGTACTTC. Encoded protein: CASSSRRGPTYEQYF.

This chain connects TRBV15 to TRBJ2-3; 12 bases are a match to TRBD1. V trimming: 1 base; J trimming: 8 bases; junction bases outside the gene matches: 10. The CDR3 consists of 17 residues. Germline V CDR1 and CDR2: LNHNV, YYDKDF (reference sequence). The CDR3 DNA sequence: TGTGCCACCAGCAGAGCACCGGGACAGGGGGCTGTCGGTACGCAGTATTTT. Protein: CATSRAPGQGAVGTQYF.

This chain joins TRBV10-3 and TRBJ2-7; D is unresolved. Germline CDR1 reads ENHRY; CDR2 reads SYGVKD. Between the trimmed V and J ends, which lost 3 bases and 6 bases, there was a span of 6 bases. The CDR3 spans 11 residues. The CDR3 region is CAISDLSEQYF. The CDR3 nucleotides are TGTGCCATCAGTGATTTGAGCGAGCAGTACTTC.

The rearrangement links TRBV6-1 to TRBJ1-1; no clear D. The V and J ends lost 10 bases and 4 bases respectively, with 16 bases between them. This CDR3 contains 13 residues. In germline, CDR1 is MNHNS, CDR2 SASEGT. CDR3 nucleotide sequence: TGTGCCACCTCCTACGAGGGCGGCACTGAAGCTTTCTTT. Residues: CATSYEGGTEAFF.

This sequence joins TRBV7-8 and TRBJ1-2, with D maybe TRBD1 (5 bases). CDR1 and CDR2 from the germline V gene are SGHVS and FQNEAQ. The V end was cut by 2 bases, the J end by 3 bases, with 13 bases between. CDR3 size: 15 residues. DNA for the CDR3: TGTGCCAGCAGCTTAAGGGCAGGGTTGGACTATGGCTACACCTTC. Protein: CASSLRAGLDYGYTF.

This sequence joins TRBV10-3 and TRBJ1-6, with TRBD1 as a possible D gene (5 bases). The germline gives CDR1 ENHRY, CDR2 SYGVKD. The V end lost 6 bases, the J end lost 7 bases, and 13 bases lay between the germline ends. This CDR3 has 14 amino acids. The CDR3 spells CAISQGVGNSPLHF. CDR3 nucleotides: TGTGCCATCAGCCAGGGTGTTGGAAATTCACCCCTCCACTTT.

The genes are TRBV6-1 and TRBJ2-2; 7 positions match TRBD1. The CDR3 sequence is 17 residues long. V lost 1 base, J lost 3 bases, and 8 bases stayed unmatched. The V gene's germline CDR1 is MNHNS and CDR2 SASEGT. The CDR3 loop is CASSEVRTGWYTGELFF. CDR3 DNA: TGTGCCAGCAGTGAAGTCAGGACAGGCTGGTACACCGGGGAGCTGTTTTTT.

This CDR3 reads CASSSRMNTEAFF. CDR3 DNA sequence: TGTGCCAGCAGTTCACGGATGAACACTGAAGCTTTCTTT. The genes are TRBV6-4 and TRBJ1-1; D remains unclear. This CDR3 has 13 residues. V lost 5 bases to trimming and J lost 0 bases, with 7 bases between them. From germline, CDR1 is MRHNA and CDR2 SNTAGT.

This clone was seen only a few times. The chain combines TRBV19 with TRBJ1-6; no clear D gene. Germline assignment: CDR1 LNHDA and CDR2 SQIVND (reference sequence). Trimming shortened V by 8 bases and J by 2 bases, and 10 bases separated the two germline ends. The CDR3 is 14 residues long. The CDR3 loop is CASALKAYNSPLHF. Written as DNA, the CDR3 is TGTGCCAGTGCCTTAAAGGCCTATAATTCACCCCTCCACTTT. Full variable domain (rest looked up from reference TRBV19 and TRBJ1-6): DGGITQSPKYLFRKEGQNVTLSCEQNLNHDAMYWYRQDPGQGLRLIYYSQIVNDFQKGDIAEGYSVSREKKESFPLTVTSAQKNPTAFYLCASALKAYNSPLHFGNGTRLTVT.

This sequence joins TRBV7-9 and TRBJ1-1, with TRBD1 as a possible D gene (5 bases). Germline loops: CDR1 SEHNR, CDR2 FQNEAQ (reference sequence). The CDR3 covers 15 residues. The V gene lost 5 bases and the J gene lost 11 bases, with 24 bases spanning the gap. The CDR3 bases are TGTGCCAGCAGCCCCCAAGGGACCTCGAAGATTGACGCTTTCTTT. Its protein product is CASSPQGTSKIDAFF.

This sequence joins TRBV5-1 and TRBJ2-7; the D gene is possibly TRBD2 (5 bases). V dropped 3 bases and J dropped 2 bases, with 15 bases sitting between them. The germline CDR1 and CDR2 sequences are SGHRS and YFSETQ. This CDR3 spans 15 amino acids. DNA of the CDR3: TGCGCCAGCAGCTCCACTGACAACGGGGCCTACGAGCAGTACTTC. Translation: CASSSTDNGAYEQYF.

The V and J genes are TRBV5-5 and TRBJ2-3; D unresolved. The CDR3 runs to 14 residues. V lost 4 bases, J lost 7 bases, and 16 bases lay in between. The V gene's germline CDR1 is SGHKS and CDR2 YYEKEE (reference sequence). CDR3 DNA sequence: TGTGCCAGCAGCCCGAGCCTAGACCGTCATACGCAGTATTTT. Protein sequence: CASSPSLDRHTQYF.

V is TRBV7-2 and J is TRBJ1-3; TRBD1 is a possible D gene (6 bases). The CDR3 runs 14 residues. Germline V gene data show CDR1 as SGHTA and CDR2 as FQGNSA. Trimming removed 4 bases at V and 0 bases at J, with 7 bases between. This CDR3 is CASSWDNSGNTIYF. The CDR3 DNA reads TGTGCCAGCAGCTGGGACAACTCTGGAAACACCATATATTTT.